The rows below give T cell receptor beta chains drawn from one sample of a study of spatial heterogeneity in lung cancer. TCRdb reprocessed the 5' RACE reads via MiXCR and lists one record per CDR3 protein. The table shows roughly 70,000 distinct CDR3 sequences, with roughly 8.9% occurring only once. The sequences come from PBMCs, collected at follow-up. These receptors came from a female donor with early-stage non-small cell lung cancer. Each CDR3 is given with its conserved first and last residue. The order of the fields is V gene, clone size, J gene, D gene, CDR3 protein, CDR3 DNA. D genes are given only for firm matches. Clone size is not always given. Where it is, it says once, few, many or a class for expanded clones.

>TRBV4-1|.|TRBJ2-3|.
CASSQVADTQYF
TGCGCCAGCAGCCAGGTAGCCGATACGCAGTATTTT
>TRBV18|few|TRBJ1-1|.
CASSPQTAEAFF
TGTGCCAGCTCACCACAAACGGCTGAAGCTTTCTTT
>TRBV4-1|many|TRBJ2-7|.
CASSQALAGAGPWEQYF
TGCGCCAGCAGCCAAGCGCTTGCCGGAGCGGGCCCTTGGGAGCAGTACTTC
>TRBV7-9|.|TRBJ1-1|.
CASSRPGHPEAFF
TGTGCCAGCAGCAGGCCGGGACACCCTGAAGCTTTCTTT
>TRBV20-1|.|TRBJ1-1|.
CSARGAQTEAFF
TGCAGTGCTCGAGGGGCCCAGACTGAAGCTTTCTTT
>TRBV5-1|.|TRBJ2-7|.
CASSLETRLYEQYF
TGCGCCAGCAGCTTGGAGACAAGGCTCTACGAGCAGTACTTC
>TRBV27|.|TRBJ1-1|TRBD1
CASSLYGTENTEAFF
TGTGCCAGCAGTTTATACGGGACAGAAAACACTGAAGCTTTCTTT
>TRBV6-1|.|TRBJ2-6|.
CATHPRDSGANVLTF
TGTGCCACCCACCCCAGGGACTCTGGGGCCAACGTCCTGACTTTC
>TRBV10-1|.|TRBJ2-2|.
CASSELGANTGELFF
TGCGCCAGCAGTGAGTTAGGCGCTAACACCGGGGAGCTGTTTTTT
>TRBV28|few|TRBJ1-1|.
CASSPRPRTEAFF
TGTGCCAGCAGCCCTCGTCCGCGCACTGAAGCTTTCTTT